A single sample gave rise to the 18 T cell receptor beta chains below, sequenced in a study of shared clonotypes between healthy human individuals. The protocol was immunoSEQ multiplex PCR, while the TCRdb copy is restricted to in-frame clones and leaves out a portion. This table holds 500,000 to 550,000 clones, approximately 94% found once. Sequencing was done on a sample of naive CD4+ T cells sorted from blood. Stated subset: CD45RA+ positively selected. Receptors were obtained from a woman aged 25 to 39 in good health.

This clone occurred once. The chain carries TRBV23-1 and TRBJ1-2; D is unclear. TRBV23-1 is assigned to the ORF class and has an uncertain function. V lost 2 bases and J lost 4, with 5 bases in between. The CDR3 length is 12 residues. CDR3 loop: CASSQAPYGYTF. CDR3 bases: TGCGCCAGCAGTCAAGCTCCCTATGGCTACACCTTC.

This clone was observed a single time. The rearrangement uses TRBV28 and TRBJ2-7; D tentatively fits TRBD1 or TRBD2 (6 bases each). V was clipped by 3 bases and J by 2 bases, with 11 bases between them. Per the germline V gene, CDR1 is MDHEN and CDR2 is SYDVKM. This CDR3 contains 14 residues. The CDR3 DNA sequence: TGTGCCAGCAGTTTTGGAGGGGGTACCTACGAGCAGTACTTC. It translates to CASSFGGGTYEQYF.

The gene calls are TRBV11-2 and TRBJ2-3; no clear D. The CDR3 extends over 14 amino acids. CDR1 is SGHAT, CDR2 FQNNGV, per germline. V shed 5 bases and J shed 0 bases, with 9 bases lying between them. The CDR3: CASSLRLSTDTQYF. The CDR3 bases are TGTGCCAGCAGCCTTAGGCTTAGCACAGATACGCAGTATTTT.

This clone was counted a single time. The J gene is TRBJ2-5, the V gene TRBV10-3, with D perhaps being TRBD1 or TRBD2 (5 bases each). V shed 10 bases and J shed 4 bases, with 16 bases lying between them. Germline assignment: CDR1 ENHRY and CDR2 SYGVKD. The CDR3 is made up of 13 amino acids. CDR3: CATGRAGGETQYF. The CDR3 DNA follows: TGTGCCACGGGCAGGGCCGGAGGAGAGACCCAGTACTTC.

The chain carries TRBV6-1 and TRBJ2-7, with D tentatively TRBD1 or TRBD2 (5 bases each). The V gene's germline CDR1 is MNHNS and CDR2 SASEGT. This CDR3 has 15 amino acids. V lost 2 bases and J 5 bases, leaving 16 bases between the germline ends. The CDR3 loop reads CASSEYVGPPNEQYF. In DNA, the CDR3 is TGTGCCAGCAGTGAATACGTGGGACCGCCCAACGAGCAGTACTTC.

V usage is TRBV6-1 and J usage is TRBJ2-2, with 10 bases fitting TRBD1. The CDR3 is 14 amino acids. V shed 6 bases and J 7 bases; nucleotides not matched to a gene: 5. From germline, CDR1 is MNHNS and CDR2 SASEGT. The CDR3 is CASSRDRGGGELFF. The CDR3 DNA follows: TGTGCCAGCAGCCGGGACAGGGGTGGCGGGGAGCTGTTTTTT.

The chain recombines TRBV6-6 with TRBJ1-4; TRBD1 is a possible D gene (5 bases). CDR3 size: 15 residues. Germline V gives CDR1 MNHNY, CDR2 SVGAGI (reference sequence). Trimming shortened V by 6 bases and J by 4 bases, and 15 bases separated the two germline ends. The CDR3 reads CASRLQGEINEKLFF. The CDR3, as DNA: TGTGCCAGCAGACTTCAGGGCGAGATTAATGAAAAACTGTTTTTT.

The chain combines TRBV27 with TRBJ1-2; D gene ambiguous. Trimming removed 8 bases at V and 4 bases at J, with 14 bases between. The CDR3 loop spans 13 amino acids. Germline V CDR1 and CDR2: MNHEY, SMNVEV (reference sequence). CDR3 loop: CASRKEGAYGYTF. CDR3 nucleotides: TGTGCCAGCCGAAAAGAGGGAGCCTATGGCTACACCTTC.

The chain couples TRBV28 to TRBJ2-3; perhaps TRBD2 as D (5 bases). The germline CDR1 and CDR2 sequences are MDHEN and SYDVKM. The CDR3 is 14 amino acids. V lost 11 bases and J 2 bases, leaving 17 bases between the germline ends. The chain's CDR3 is CAVVPADLTDTQYF. The CDR3 coding sequence is TGTGCCGTAGTACCAGCGGACCTCACAGATACGCAGTATTTT.

The chain employs TRBV28 and TRBJ2-3, with D maybe TRBD2 (6 bases). The CDR3 extends over 13 amino acids. Germline V CDR1 and CDR2: MDHEN, SYDVKM. Trimming stripped 4 bases from V and 11 bases from J, with 16 bases between. Written as DNA, the CDR3 is TGTGCCAGCAGTTCACGGACTATTCCAGTGCAGTATTTT. Amino acid sequence: CASSSRTIPVQYF.

J is TRBJ2-1 and V is TRBV19; 7 bases agree with TRBD1. The CDR3 is 14 amino acids. V trimming: 5 bases; J trimming: 3 bases; junction bases outside the gene matches: 4. CDR1 is LNHDA, CDR2 SQIVND, per germline (reference sequence). CDR3 loop: CASSPGQYYNEQFF. CDR3 DNA sequence: TGTGCCAGTAGTCCGGGACAGTACTACAATGAGCAGTTCTTC.

V and J are TRBV6-5 and TRBJ2-7; D may be TRBD1 (5 bases). Trimming removed 7 bases from V and 8 bases from J, with 12 bases in between. From germline, CDR1 is MNHEY and CDR2 SVGAGI. This CDR3 has 11 amino acids. As DNA, the CDR3 is TGTGCCAGCATGGACACCACCAAGCAGTACTTC. This codes for CASMDTTKQYF.

This chain connects TRBV29-1 to TRBJ1-3, with D tentatively TRBD1 (5 bases). Trimming took off 4 bases at V and 1 base at J, with 14 bases between the two ends. This CDR3 has 15 amino acids. The germline V gene has CDR1 SQVTM and CDR2 ANQGSEA. DNA for the CDR3: TGCAGCGTTGTACTGGGGACGACTTCTGGAAACACCATATATTTT. Its translation is CSVVLGTTSGNTIYF. Full variable domain (missing parts from reference TRBV29-1 and TRBJ1-3): SAVISQKPSRDICQRGTSLTIQCQVDSQVTMMFWYRQQPGQSLTLIATANQGSEATYESGFVIDKFPISRPNLTFSTLTVSNMSPEDSSIYLCSVVLGTTSGNTIYFGEGSWLTVV.

The J gene is TRBJ2-3, the V gene TRBV19; TRBD2 agrees at 7 bases. The germline V gene has CDR1 LNHDA and CDR2 SQIVND (reference sequence). The CDR3 consists of 15 residues. The ends lost 5 bases at V and 6 bases at J; junction bases unmatched: 11. CDR3: CASSFAGAIRDTQYF. DNA of the CDR3: TGTGCCAGTAGTTTCGCGGGAGCAATTAGGGATACGCAGTATTTT. The whole variable domain, filled in from reference TRBV19 and TRBJ2-3, reads DGGITQSPKYLFRKEGQNVTLSCEQNLNHDAMYWYRQDPGQGLRLIYYSQIVNDFQKGDIAEGYSVSREKKESFPLTVTSAQKNPTAFYLCASSFAGAIRDTQYFGPGTRLTVL.

This chain connects TRBV5-1 to TRBJ2-7, with TRBD2 matching 7 bases. CDR3 length equals 19 residues. V trimming: 3 bases; J trimming: 3 bases; junction bases outside the gene matches: 21. Looked up from germline, CDR1 is SGHRS and CDR2 is YFSETQ. The CDR3 spells CASSSPRTRDNSDYYEQYF. As DNA, the CDR3 is TGCGCCAGCAGCTCCCCTCGGACTAGGGATAACTCCGACTACTACGAGCAGTACTTC.

The chain links TRBV6-5 to TRBJ1-5, with unresolved D. From germline, CDR1 is MNHEY and CDR2 SVGAGI. The CDR3 runs 13 residues. V dropped 3 bases and J dropped 5 bases, with 8 bases sitting between them. The CDR3 sequence is CASSYNSYQPQHF. The DNA for the CDR3 is TGTGCCAGCAGTTATAACAGTTATCAGCCCCAGCATTTT.

J is TRBJ1-5 and V is TRBV27; 8 positions match TRBD1. Trimming at V came to 6 bases and at J to 5 bases, leaving 12 bases not matched to a gene. This CDR3 contains 16 residues. CDR1 is MNHEY, CDR2 SMNVEV, per germline (reference sequence). The CDR3 nucleotides read TGTGCCAGCAGCCCTCGGACAGGGATGATGGATCAGCCCCAGCATTTT. As protein: CASSPRTGMMDQPQHF.

J is TRBJ1-1 and V is TRBV19; tentatively, D is TRBD1 (5 bases). Germline assignment: CDR1 LNHDA and CDR2 SQIVND (reference sequence). Trimming stripped 7 bases from V and 4 bases from J, with 16 bases between. This CDR3 region has 14 residues. The CDR3 region is CASTTVGASTEAFF. The DNA for the CDR3 is TGTGCCAGTACCACGGTTGGGGCCAGCACTGAAGCTTTCTTT.